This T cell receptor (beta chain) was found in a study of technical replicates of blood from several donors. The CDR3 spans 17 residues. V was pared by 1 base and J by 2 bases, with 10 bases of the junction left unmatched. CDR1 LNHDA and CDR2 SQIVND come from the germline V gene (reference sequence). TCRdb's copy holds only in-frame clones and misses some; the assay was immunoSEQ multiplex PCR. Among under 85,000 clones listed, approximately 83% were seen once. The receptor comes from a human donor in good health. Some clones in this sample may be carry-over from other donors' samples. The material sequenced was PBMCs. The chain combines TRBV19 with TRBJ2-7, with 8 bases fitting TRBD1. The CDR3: CASSIGPGQGHPYEQYF. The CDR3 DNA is TGTGCCAGTAGTATAGGGCCCGGACAGGGACATCCCTACGAGCAGTACTTC. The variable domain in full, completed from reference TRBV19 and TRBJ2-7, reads DGGITQSPKYLFRKEGQNVTLSCEQNLNHDAMYWYRQDPGQGLRLIYYSQIVNDFQKGDIAEGYSVSREKKESFPLTVTSAQKNPTAFYLCASSIGPGQGHPYEQYFGPGTRLTVT.